This T cell receptor (beta chain) was captured in a study of T cell responses to AZD1222 COVID-19 vaccine. The ends lost 3 bases at V and 3 bases at J; junction bases unmatched: 8. CDR1 MDHEN and CDR2 SYDVKM come from the germline V gene. The length of the CDR3 is 16 residues. The repertoire was sequenced with immunoSEQ multiplex PCR; TCRdb's copy has only in-frame clones and lacks some. The table includes about 85,000 clones, around nine tenths detected once. This rearrangement joins TRBV28 to TRBJ1-2; the match to TRBD1 covers 9 bases. The source material was peripheral blood, sampled on day 0 of AZD1222 vaccination. The receptor was isolated from an adult in good health. The CDR3, as DNA: TGTGCCAGCAGTTTCCCGGGTGGACAGGGGCACTATGGCTACACCTTC. It yields the protein CASSFPGGQGHYGYTF.